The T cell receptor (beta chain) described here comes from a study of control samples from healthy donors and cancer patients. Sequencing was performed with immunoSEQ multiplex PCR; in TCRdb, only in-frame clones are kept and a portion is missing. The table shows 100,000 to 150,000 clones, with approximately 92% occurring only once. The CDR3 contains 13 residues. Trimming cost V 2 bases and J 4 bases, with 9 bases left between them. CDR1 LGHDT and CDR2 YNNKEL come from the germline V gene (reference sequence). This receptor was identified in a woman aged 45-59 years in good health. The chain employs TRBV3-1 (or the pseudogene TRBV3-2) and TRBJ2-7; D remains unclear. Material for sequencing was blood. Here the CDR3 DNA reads TGTGCCAGCAGCCAAAGCCAGGAGTACGAGCAGTACTTC. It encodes CASSQSQEYEQYF.